These T cell receptor beta chains were read from a single sample in a study of cytomegalovirus exposure and HLA in healthy donors. Clones were sequenced by immunoSEQ multiplex PCR, and TCRdb holds only the in-frame ones, with some missing. The table shows tens of thousands of clones, with approximately 47% occurring only once. Sequenced input: PBMCs. The origin of the receptors is a woman aged 45-59 years in good health and CMV-seronegative. CDR3s leave out the opening cysteine and the closing phenylalanine or tryptophan.

v_gene	j_gene	CDR3aa
TRBV11-2	TRBJ2-1	ASSPFSGSVYEQF
TRBV7-8	TRBJ1-1	ASSLGTGNTEAF
TRBV2	TRBJ2-3	ASTADSSTDTQY
TRBV4-1	TRBJ2-1	ASRDREMNGEQF
TRBV10-3	TRBJ2-2	AISETSGSGGELF
TRBV25-1	TRBJ1-1	ASSPGGLNTEAF
TRBV5-1	TRBJ1-2	ASSSRGQINYGYT
TRBV7-8	TRBJ2-3	ASRLLTDTQY
TRBV19	TRBJ1-1	ASSIGQGAF
TRBV6-6	TRBJ2-7	ASRQGPYEQY
TRBV5-1	TRBJ1-1	ASSEGQGRTEAF
TRBV7-9	TRBJ2-1	ASSPLGGEGPNEQF
TRBV28	TRBJ2-7	ASSGRGQGREQY
TRBV30	TRBJ2-7	AWSTGLAVHEQY
TRBV27	TRBJ2-7	ASSLRLAGGPSYEQY
TRBV7-6	TRBJ1-1	ASSLQGRGNTEAF
TRBV6-5	TRBJ2-7	ASTPYGKGVEEQY
TRBV5-1	TRBJ2-5	ASSPGEAGEETQY
TRBV12-5	TRBJ1-6	ASGLGDSSYNSPLH
TRBV7-9	TRBJ2-5	ASSSGLAQETQY
TRBV9	TRBJ2-5	ASSDEQGAGETQY
TRBV18	TRBJ2-3	ASSPRDSQAQY
TRBV28	TRBJ2-4	ASHSGRTSPAKNIQY
TRBV6-4	TRBJ2-1	ASSMTSGRSTGNEQF
TRBV15	TRBJ2-1	ATSTNSPGLASDNEQF
TRBV2	TRBJ2-1	ASSDYRGRDEQF
TRBV21-1	TRBJ2-7	ASSNVTGGGMGEQY
TRBV11-2	TRBJ2-1	ASSLERDILYNEQF
TRBV18	TRBJ1-2	ASSGQGYGYT
TRBV5-8	TRBJ2-7	ASSLGQGVSPY
TRBV5-6	TRBJ2-2	ASSLVRTAGGELF
TRBV11-2	TRBJ2-2	ASSQLSSGTGRAGELF
TRBV5-8	TRBJ1-1	ASSFGMDRGSF
TRBV5-4	TRBJ1-2	ASSPGQGYYGYT
TRBV5-1	TRBJ2-6	ASSWPSGANVLT
TRBV7-9	TRBJ2-5	ASSLGRAGRETQY
TRBV5-5	TRBJ2-3	ASSSRDRGTDTQY
TRBV6-1	TRBJ2-1	ASFTRQYNEQF
TRBV5-6	TRBJ2-1	ASAPTGTGLDEQF
TRBV5-1	TRBJ2-2	ASSFTGTGEPAGMTGELF
TRBV6-5	TRBJ2-1	ASSFRTSGGANEQF
TRBV9	TRBJ2-5	ASSRAETQY
TRBV27	TRBJ2-7	ASSLKDRGPYEQY
TRBV18	TRBJ2-7	ASSPGTSAYYEQY
TRBV7-8	TRBJ1-1	ASSTHRTPTEAF
TRBV5-1	TRBJ1-1	ASSLGGLGTEAF
TRBV5-1	TRBJ2-7	ASSFSGTVGREQY